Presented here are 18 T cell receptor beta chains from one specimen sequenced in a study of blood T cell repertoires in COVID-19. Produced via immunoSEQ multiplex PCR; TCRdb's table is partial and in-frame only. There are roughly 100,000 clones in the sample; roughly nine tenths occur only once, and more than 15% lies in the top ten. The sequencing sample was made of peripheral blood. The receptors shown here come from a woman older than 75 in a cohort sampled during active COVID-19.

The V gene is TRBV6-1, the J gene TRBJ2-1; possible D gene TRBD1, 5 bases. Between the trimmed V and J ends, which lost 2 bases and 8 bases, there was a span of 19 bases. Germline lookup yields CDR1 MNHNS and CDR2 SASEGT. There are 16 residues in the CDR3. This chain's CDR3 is CASSELGLWGLDEQFF. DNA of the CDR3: TGTGCCAGCAGTGAACTGGGTCTATGGGGCCTAGATGAGCAGTTCTTC.

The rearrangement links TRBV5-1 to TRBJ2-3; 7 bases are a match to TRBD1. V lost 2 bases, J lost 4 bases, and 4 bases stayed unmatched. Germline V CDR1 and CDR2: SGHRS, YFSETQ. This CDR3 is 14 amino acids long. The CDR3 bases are TGCGCCAGCAGCTTAGACAGGGACGCAGATACGCAGTATTTT. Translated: CASSLDRDADTQYF.

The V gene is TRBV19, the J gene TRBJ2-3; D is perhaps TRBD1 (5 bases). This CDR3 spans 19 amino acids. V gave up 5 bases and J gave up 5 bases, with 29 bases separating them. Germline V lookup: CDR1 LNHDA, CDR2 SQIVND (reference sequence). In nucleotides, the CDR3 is TGTGCCAGTAGTGCTGCAGGGCCTACACTTTCCATAGGATTAGATACGCAGTATTTT. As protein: CASSAAGPTLSIGLDTQYF.

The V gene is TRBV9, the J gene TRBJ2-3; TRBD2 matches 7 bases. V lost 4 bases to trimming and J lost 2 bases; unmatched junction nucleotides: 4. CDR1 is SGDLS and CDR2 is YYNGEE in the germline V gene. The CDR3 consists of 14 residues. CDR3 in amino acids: CASSLGTITDTQYF. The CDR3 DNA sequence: TGTGCCAGCAGCCTCGGGACTATCACAGATACGCAGTATTTT.

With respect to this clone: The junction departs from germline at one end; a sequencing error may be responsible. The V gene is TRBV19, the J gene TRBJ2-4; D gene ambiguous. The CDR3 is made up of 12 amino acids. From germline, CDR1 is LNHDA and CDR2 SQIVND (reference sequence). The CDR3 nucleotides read TGTGCCAGTAGTCTAGAGGCAAACATTCAGTACTTC. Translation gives CASSLEANIQYF.

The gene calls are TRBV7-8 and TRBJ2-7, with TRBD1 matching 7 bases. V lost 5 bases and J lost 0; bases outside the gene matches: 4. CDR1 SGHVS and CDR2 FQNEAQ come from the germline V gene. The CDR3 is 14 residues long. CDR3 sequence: CASSPRDSSYEQYF. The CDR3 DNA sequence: TGTGCCAGCAGCCCCCGGGACAGCTCCTACGAGCAGTACTTC.

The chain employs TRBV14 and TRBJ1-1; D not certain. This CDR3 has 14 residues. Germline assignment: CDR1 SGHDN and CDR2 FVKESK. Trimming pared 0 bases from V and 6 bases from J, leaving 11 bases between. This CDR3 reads CASSQDWASPEAFF. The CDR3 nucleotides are TGTGCCAGCAGCCAAGATTGGGCATCCCCTGAAGCTTTCTTT.

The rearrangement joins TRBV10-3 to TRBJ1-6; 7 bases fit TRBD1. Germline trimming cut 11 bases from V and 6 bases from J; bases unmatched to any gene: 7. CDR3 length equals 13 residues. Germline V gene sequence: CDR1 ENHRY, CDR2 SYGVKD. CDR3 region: CAATQGTNSPLHF. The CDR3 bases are TGTGCCGCGACACAGGGGACTAATTCACCCCTCCACTTT.

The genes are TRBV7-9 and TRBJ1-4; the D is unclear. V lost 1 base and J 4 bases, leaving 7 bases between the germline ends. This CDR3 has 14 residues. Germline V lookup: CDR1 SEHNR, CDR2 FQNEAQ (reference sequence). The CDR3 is CASSLGGDNEKLFF. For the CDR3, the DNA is TGTGCCAGCAGCTTAGGGGGAGATAATGAAAAACTGTTTTTT.

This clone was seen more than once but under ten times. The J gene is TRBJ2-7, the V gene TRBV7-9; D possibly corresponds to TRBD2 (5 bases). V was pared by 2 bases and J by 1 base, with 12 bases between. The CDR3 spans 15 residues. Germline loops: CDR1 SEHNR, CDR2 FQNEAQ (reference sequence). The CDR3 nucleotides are TGTGCCAGCAGCTTAATGGCTAGCTTATCCTACGAGCAGTACTTC. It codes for CASSLMASLSYEQYF.

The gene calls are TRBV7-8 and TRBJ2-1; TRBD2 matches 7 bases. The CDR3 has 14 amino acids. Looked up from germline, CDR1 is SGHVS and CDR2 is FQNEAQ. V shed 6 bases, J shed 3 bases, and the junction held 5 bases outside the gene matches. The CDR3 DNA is TGTGCCAGCAGTTCCCGCGGGGGCTACAATGAGCAGTTCTTC. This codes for CASSSRGGYNEQFF.

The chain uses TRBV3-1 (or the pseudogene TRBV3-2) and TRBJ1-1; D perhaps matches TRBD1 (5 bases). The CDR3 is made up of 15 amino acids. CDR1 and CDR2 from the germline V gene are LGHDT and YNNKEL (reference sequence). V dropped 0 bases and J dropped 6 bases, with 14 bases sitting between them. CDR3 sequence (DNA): TGTGCCAGCAGCCAAGATGTCAGTGGAGGGGCTGAAGCTTTCTTT. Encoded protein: CASSQDVSGGAEAFF.

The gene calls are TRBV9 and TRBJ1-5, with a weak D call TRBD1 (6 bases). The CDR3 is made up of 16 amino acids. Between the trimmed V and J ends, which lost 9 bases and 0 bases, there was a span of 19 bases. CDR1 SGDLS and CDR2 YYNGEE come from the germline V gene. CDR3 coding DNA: TGTGCCACCACTACCCAACGGACAGATAGCAATCAGCCCCAGCATTTT. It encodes CATTTQRTDSNQPQHF. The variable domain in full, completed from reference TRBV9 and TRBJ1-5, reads DSGVTQTPKHLITATGQRVTLRCSPRSGDLSVYWYQQSLDQGLQFLIQYYNGEERAKGNILERFSAQQFPDLHSELNLSSLELGDSALYFCATTTQRTDSNQPQHFGDGTRLSIL.

DNA for the CDR3: TGTGCCAGCTCACCACAGGGGGCATATGAAAAACTGTTTTTT. This gives the protein CASSPQGAYEKLFF. The genes are TRBV18 and TRBJ1-4, with TRBD1 matching over 7 bases. CDR3 length equals 14 residues. CDR1 and CDR2 (germline): KGHSH, LQKENI. Losses at the gene ends were 1 base for V and 6 bases for J; bases not matched to a gene: 2.

The CDR3 region is CASLSTGELFF. Written as DNA, the CDR3 is TGTGCCAGTCTCTCTACCGGGGAGCTGTTTTTT. This chain links TRBV3-1 (or the pseudogene TRBV3-2) with TRBJ2-2; D is undetermined. Germline CDR1 and CDR2: LGHDT and YNNKEL (reference sequence). The CDR3 is 11 residues long. V was trimmed by 9 bases and J by 5 bases, leaving 7 bases between them.

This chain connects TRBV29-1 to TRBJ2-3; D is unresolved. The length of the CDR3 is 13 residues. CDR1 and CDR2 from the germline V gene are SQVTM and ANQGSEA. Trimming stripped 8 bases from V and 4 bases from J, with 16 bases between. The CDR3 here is CSTRPLVADTQYF. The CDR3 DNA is TGCAGCACCCGCCCTCTAGTTGCAGATACGCAGTATTTT.

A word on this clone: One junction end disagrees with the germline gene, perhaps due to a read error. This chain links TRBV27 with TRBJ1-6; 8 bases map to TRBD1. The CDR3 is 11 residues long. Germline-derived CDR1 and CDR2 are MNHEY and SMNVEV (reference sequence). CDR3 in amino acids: CASSSDRAGYF. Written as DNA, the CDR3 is TGTGCCAGCAGTTCGGACAGGGCAGGATACTTT.

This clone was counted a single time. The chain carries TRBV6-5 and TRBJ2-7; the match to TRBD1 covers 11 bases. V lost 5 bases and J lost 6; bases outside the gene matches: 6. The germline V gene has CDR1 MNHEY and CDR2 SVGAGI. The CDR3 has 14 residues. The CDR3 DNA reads TGTGCCAGCAGTCCTCGGACAGGGGGCTTCGAGCAGTACTTC. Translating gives CASSPRTGGFEQYF.